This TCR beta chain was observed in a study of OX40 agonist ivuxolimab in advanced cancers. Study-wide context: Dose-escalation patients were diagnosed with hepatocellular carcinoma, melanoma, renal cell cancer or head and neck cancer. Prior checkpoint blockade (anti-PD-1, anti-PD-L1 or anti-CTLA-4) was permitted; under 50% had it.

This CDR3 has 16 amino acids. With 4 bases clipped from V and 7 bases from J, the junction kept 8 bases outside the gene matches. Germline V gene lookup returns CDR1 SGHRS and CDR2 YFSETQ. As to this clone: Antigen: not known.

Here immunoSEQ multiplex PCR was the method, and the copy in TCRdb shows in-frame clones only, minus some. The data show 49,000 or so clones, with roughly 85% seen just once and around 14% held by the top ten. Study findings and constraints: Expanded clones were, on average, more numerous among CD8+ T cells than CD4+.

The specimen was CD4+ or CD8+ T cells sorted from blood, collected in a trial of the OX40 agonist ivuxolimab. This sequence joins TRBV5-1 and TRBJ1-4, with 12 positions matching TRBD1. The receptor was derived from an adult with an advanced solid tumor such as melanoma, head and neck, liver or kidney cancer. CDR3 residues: CASSKGTGGLGEKLFF. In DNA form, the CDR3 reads TGCGCCAGCAGCAAGGGGACAGGGGGCTTGGGTGAAAAACTGTTTTTT. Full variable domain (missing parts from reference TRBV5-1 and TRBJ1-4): KAGVTQTPRYLIKTRGQQVTLSCSPISGHRSVSWYQQTPGQGLQFLFEYFSETQRNKGNFPGRFSGRQFSNSRSEMNVSTLELGDSALYLCASSKGTGGLGEKLFFGSGTQLSVL.